These T cell receptor beta chains were read from a single sample in a study of post-analysis software for immune sequencing data. In TCRdb, the PCR reads were re-called with MiXCR into one record per CDR3 protein. The table has hundreds of thousands of distinct CDR3 sequences, roughly three fifths seen once; the top ten hold around 11%. Material: blood. The receptors shown here come from a girl between 2 and 10 years old with multiple sclerosis. Both conserved end residues are part of each CDR3. A D gene is named only where the DNA matches it firmly. Where a row states a size, it is once, few, many or the class of an expanded clone; other rows omit it.

abundance: -; v_gene: TRBV15; j_gene: TRBJ2-1; d_gene: TRBD2; CDR3aa: CATSRGLAGDNEQFF; CDR3nt: TGTGCCACCAGCAGAGGTCTAGCGGGAGACAATGAGCAGTTCTTC
abundance: -; v_gene: TRBV7-2; j_gene: TRBJ2-1; d_gene: -; CDR3aa: CASSFGRDGTYNEQFF; CDR3nt: TGTGCCAGCAGCTTCGGCAGGGACGGTACCTACAATGAGCAGTTCTTC
abundance: -; v_gene: TRBV6-2/TRBV6-3; j_gene: TRBJ1-5; d_gene: -; CDR3aa: CASSPHRTEPLGGNQPQHF; CDR3nt: TGTGCCAGCAGTCCCCATAGGACAGAACCTCTGGGGGGCAATCAGCCCCAGCATTTT
abundance: -; v_gene: TRBV5-5; j_gene: TRBJ1-2; d_gene: -; CDR3aa: CASRRDGIYGYTF; CDR3nt: TGTGCCAGCAGGCGGGACGGCATCTATGGCTACACCTTC
abundance: few; v_gene: TRBV27; j_gene: TRBJ1-6; d_gene: -; CDR3aa: CASSFVGAYNSPLHF; CDR3nt: TGTGCCAGCAGTTTTGTGGGGGCATATAATTCACCCCTCCACTTT
abundance: -; v_gene: TRBV5-1; j_gene: TRBJ2-1; d_gene: -; CDR3aa: CASSYEGLAYNEQFF; CDR3nt: TGCGCCAGCAGCTACGAAGGGCTAGCTTACAATGAGCAGTTCTTC
abundance: few; v_gene: TRBV7-9; j_gene: TRBJ2-7; d_gene: -; CDR3aa: CASSLVGEDYEQYF; CDR3nt: TGTGCCAGCAGCTTAGTAGGTGAGGACTACGAGCAGTACTTC
abundance: -; v_gene: TRBV7-2; j_gene: TRBJ1-1; d_gene: -; CDR3aa: CASSSSPGRLEPFF; CDR3nt: TGTGCCAGCAGCTCCAGCCCGGGCCGGCTTGAACCTTTCTTT
abundance: -; v_gene: TRBV13; j_gene: TRBJ1-2; d_gene: -; CDR3aa: CASSYTGAHGYTF; CDR3nt: TGTGCCAGCAGCTATACCGGGGCGCATGGCTACACCTTC
abundance: -; v_gene: TRBV6-1; j_gene: TRBJ2-3; d_gene: -; CDR3aa: CASNPDTRTDTQYF; CDR3nt: TGTGCCAGCAACCCCGACACCCGCACAGATACGCAGTATTTT
abundance: -; v_gene: TRBV15; j_gene: TRBJ2-7; d_gene: -; CDR3aa: CATSLTGGHEQYF; CDR3nt: TGTGCCACCAGCTTGACAGGTGGCCACGAGCAGTACTTC
abundance: -; v_gene: TRBV12-3/TRBV12-4; j_gene: TRBJ2-6; d_gene: -; CDR3aa: CASSLGPGPFGANVLTF; CDR3nt: TGTGCCAGCAGTTTAGGACCTGGCCCATTTGGGGCCAACGTCCTGACTTTC
abundance: -; v_gene: TRBV5-1; j_gene: TRBJ2-7; d_gene: TRBD1; CDR3aa: CASSGIRGPRSEQYF; CDR3nt: TGCGCCAGCAGCGGTATCAGGGGGCCCCGCTCCGAGCAGTACTTC
abundance: few; v_gene: TRBV27; j_gene: TRBJ2-1; d_gene: TRBD2; CDR3aa: CASNIGGALYNEQFF; CDR3nt: TGTGCCAGCAATATCGGGGGGGCCCTCTACAATGAGCAGTTCTTC
abundance: -; v_gene: TRBV12-3/TRBV12-4; j_gene: TRBJ2-3; d_gene: -; CDR3aa: CATMLRGKVDTQYF; CDR3nt: TGTGCCACCATGCTCAGAGGGAAGGTCGATACGCAGTATTTT
abundance: -; v_gene: TRBV20-1; j_gene: TRBJ2-2; d_gene: -; CDR3aa: CSAPSHTGELFF; CDR3nt: TGCAGTGCCCCGTCCCACACCGGGGAGCTGTTTTTT
abundance: few; v_gene: TRBV12-3/TRBV12-4; j_gene: TRBJ2-7; d_gene: TRBD1; CDR3aa: CASSSDRESYSYEQYF; CDR3nt: TGTGCCAGCAGCAGTGACAGGGAATCATACTCCTACGAGCAGTACTTC
abundance: few; v_gene: TRBV4-1; j_gene: TRBJ2-3; d_gene: -; CDR3aa: CASSQAKLLRTDTQYF; CDR3nt: TGCGCCAGCAGCCAGGCTAAACTTCTTAGGACAGATACGCAGTATTTT
abundance: few; v_gene: TRBV29-1; j_gene: TRBJ2-1; d_gene: -; CDR3aa: CSVLRGTYNEQFF; CDR3nt: TGCAGCGTTTTACGGGGAACCTACAATGAGCAGTTCTTC
abundance: -; v_gene: TRBV7-3; j_gene: TRBJ2-1; d_gene: TRBD1; CDR3aa: CASSPPRGQRSYNEQFF; CDR3nt: TGTGCCAGCAGCCCGCCTAGGGGGCAAAGGTCCTACAATGAGCAGTTCTTC
abundance: -; v_gene: TRBV5-1; j_gene: TRBJ1-1; d_gene: -; CDR3aa: CASSPRPMNTEAFF; CDR3nt: TGCGCCAGCAGCCCGAGGCCTATGAACACTGAAGCTTTCTTT
abundance: few; v_gene: TRBV20-1; j_gene: TRBJ2-7; d_gene: TRBD2; CDR3aa: CSASSSGRTSYEQYF; CDR3nt: TGCAGTGCTAGTTCTAGCGGACGAACCTCCTACGAGCAGTACTTC
abundance: -; v_gene: TRBV4-2; j_gene: TRBJ1-4; d_gene: -; CDR3aa: CASSQDQGGGNEKLFF; CDR3nt: TGTGCCAGCAGCCAAGATCAGGGTGGGGGGAATGAAAAACTGTTTTTT
abundance: -; v_gene: TRBV10-3; j_gene: TRBJ2-7; d_gene: TRBD2; CDR3aa: CAISRTSGASGRGHSSYEQYF; CDR3nt: TGTGCCATCAGTCGTACTAGTGGGGCTAGCGGGAGAGGGCATAGCTCCTACGAGCAGTACTTC
abundance: -; v_gene: TRBV20-1; j_gene: TRBJ2-1; d_gene: -; CDR3aa: CSARDNSGWWLSRPNEQFF; CDR3nt: TGCAGTGCTAGAGACAATTCAGGGTGGTGGCTTTCACGTCCTAATGAGCAGTTCTTC
abundance: -; v_gene: TRBV10-2; j_gene: TRBJ2-5; d_gene: -; CDR3aa: CASSESTWGETQYF; CDR3nt: TGCGCCAGCAGTGAGTCTACATGGGGGGAGACCCAGTACTTC
abundance: few; v_gene: TRBV7-3; j_gene: TRBJ2-1; d_gene: -; CDR3aa: CASSLIRGGQNEQFF; CDR3nt: TGTGCCAGCAGCTTAATAAGAGGAGGCCAAAATGAGCAGTTCTTC
abundance: -; v_gene: TRBV6-6; j_gene: TRBJ2-1; d_gene: -; CDR3aa: CASSYGGGINNEQFF; CDR3nt: TGTGCCAGCAGTTACGGCGGAGGGATCAACAATGAGCAGTTCTTC
abundance: few; v_gene: TRBV6-2/TRBV6-3; j_gene: TRBJ2-6; d_gene: -; CDR3aa: CASSYPEGLRTPSGANVLTF; CDR3nt: TGTGCCAGCAGTTACCCCGAAGGACTTCGAACCCCCTCTGGGGCCAACGTCCTGACTTTC
abundance: -; v_gene: TRBV12-3/TRBV12-4; j_gene: TRBJ2-5; d_gene: -; CDR3aa: CASSLELVEETQYF; CDR3nt: TGTGCCAGCAGTTTAGAACTAGTAGAAGAGACCCAGTACTTC
abundance: -; v_gene: TRBV5-1; j_gene: TRBJ2-3; d_gene: TRBD2; CDR3aa: CASSLAGAGVPTDTQYF; CDR3nt: TGCGCCAGCAGCTTGGCCGGGGCGGGAGTCCCCACAGATACGCAGTATTTT
abundance: -; v_gene: TRBV27; j_gene: TRBJ1-5; d_gene: -; CDR3aa: CASSRGGDNQPQHF; CDR3nt: TGTGCCAGCAGCCGGGGCGGAGATAATCAGCCCCAGCATTTT